A selection of T cell receptor beta chains follows, all from one sample in a study of T cell responses to AZD1222 COVID-19 vaccine. Repertoires were generated with immunoSEQ multiplex PCR, while TCRdb's copy carries only in-frame clones and drops some. The repertoire holds about 150,000 clones, with around 86% as singletons. The sequenced sample was peripheral blood, obtained 28 days after the second AZD1222 dose. The receptors here all came from an adult who received the AZD1222 COVID-19 vaccine. CDR3s include the opening cysteine and the closing phenylalanine or tryptophan. Each record gives: CDR3 length, D gene, J gene, V gene, clone size, CDR3 DNA, CDR3 protein. The D gene is left open where the match is weak. Part of the rows lack a size; the others show once, few, many or a class for expanded clones.

length: 16
D: -
J: TRBJ1-3
V: TRBV7-9
size: -
DNA: TGTGCCAGCAGCTCGCCCGACAGAGACCAAGGAAACACCATATATTTT
CDR3: CASSSPDRDQGNTIYF

length: 15
D: -
J: TRBJ2-7
V: TRBV7-2
size: once
DNA: TGTGCCAGCAGCTTGGGACATAGGGACTCGGACGAGCAGTACTTC
CDR3: CASSLGHRDSDEQYF

length: 12
D: -
J: TRBJ2-5
V: TRBV6-5
size: -
DNA: TGTGCCAGCAGTCGGCCCCAAGAGACCCAGTACTTC
CDR3: CASSRPQETQYF

length: 16
D: -
J: TRBJ1-5
V: TRBV5-5
size: -
DNA: TGTGCCAGCAGCCCTCAGGGGAGGGCACAAAATCAGCCCCAGCATTTT
CDR3: CASSPQGRAQNQPQHF

length: 14
D: -
J: TRBJ1-4
V: TRBV29-1
size: -
DNA: TGCAGCGTTGAACACCCAGGGAACCAGGAAAAACTGTTTTTT
CDR3: CSVEHPGNQEKLFF

length: 15
D: -
J: TRBJ1-3
V: TRBV5-1
size: -
DNA: TGCGCCAGCAGCTTACAGCCCAACTCTGGAAACACCATATATTTT
CDR3: CASSLQPNSGNTIYF

length: 16
D: TRBD2
J: TRBJ2-1
V: TRBV12-5
size: -
DNA: TGTGCTAGTGGTTTGACTCTAGCGGGAGGCTACAATGAGCAGTTCTTC
CDR3: CASGLTLAGGYNEQFF

length: 14
D: TRBD1
J: TRBJ1-2
V: TRBV6-5
size: -
DNA: TGTGCCAGCAGCGACAGGGGGCTTGGAAATGGCTACACCTTC
CDR3: CASSDRGLGNGYTF

length: 14
D: -
J: TRBJ1-1
V: TRBV19
size: once
DNA: TGTGCCAGTAGCTACCGGGGGGTGAACACTGAAGCTTTCTTT
CDR3: CASSYRGVNTEAFF

length: 15
D: TRBD1
J: TRBJ2-2
V: TRBV11-3
size: -
DNA: TGTGCCAGCAGCTCTAGACAGGGGAACACCGGGGAGCTGTTTTTT
CDR3: CASSSRQGNTGELFF

length: 15
D: TRBD2
J: TRBJ2-7
V: TRBV4-3
size: -
DNA: TGCGCCAGCAGCCACCGGACTAGCGGGAACTACGAGCAGTACTTC
CDR3: CASSHRTSGNYEQYF

length: 16
D: -
J: TRBJ1-1
V: TRBV7-3
size: -
DNA: TGTGCCAGCAGCCCTACCGGGACCTTATTTACCACTGAAGCTTTCTTT
CDR3: CASSPTGTLFTTEAFF

length: 11
D: -
J: TRBJ1-2
V: TRBV6-5
size: -
DNA: TGTGCCAGCAGGCACGGGTATGGCTACACCTTC
CDR3: CASRHGYGYTF

length: 16
D: -
J: TRBJ2-1
V: TRBV9
size: -
DNA: TGTGCCAGCAGCCCCAGTCGGGGGAGCTCCTACAATGAGCAGTTCTTC
CDR3: CASSPSRGSSYNEQFF

length: 16
D: TRBD2
J: TRBJ2-5
V: TRBV2
size: -
DNA: TGTGCCAGCAGTAAAATCCCCGGGACTAGCGTAGAAACCCAGTACTTC
CDR3: CASSKIPGTSVETQYF

length: 14
D: TRBD2
J: TRBJ2-1
V: TRBV4-2
size: -
DNA: TGTGCCAGCAGCCAAGGATCTAGCGGGATCGAGCAGTTCTTC
CDR3: CASSQGSSGIEQFF

length: 16
D: TRBD1
J: TRBJ1-3
V: TRBV28
size: -
DNA: TGTGCCAGCAGCCCCGAACTCGGACAGGGGAGAAACACCATATATTTT
CDR3: CASSPELGQGRNTIYF

length: 15
D: TRBD1
J: TRBJ2-5
V: TRBV7-2
size: -
DNA: TGTGCCAGCAGCTCACCGGGACAGGGGCGCTGGACCCAGTACTTC
CDR3: CASSSPGQGRWTQYF

length: 14
D: -
J: TRBJ1-5
V: TRBV30
size: -
DNA: TGTGCCTGGAGTGTAGGGCATAGCAATCAGCCCCAGCATTTT
CDR3: CAWSVGHSNQPQHF

length: 14
D: TRBD2
J: TRBJ2-3
V: TRBV6-2/TRBV6-3
size: -
DNA: TGTGCCAGCAGTCGCGGGGGGGGAACAGATACGCAGTATTTT
CDR3: CASSRGGGTDTQYF

length: 15
D: -
J: TRBJ1-6
V: TRBV27
size: -
DNA: TGTGCCAGCAACCTGGAGGGACCGAATAATTCACCCCTCCACTTT
CDR3: CASNLEGPNNSPLHF

length: 13
D: -
J: TRBJ1-1
V: TRBV29-1
size: -
DNA: TGCAGCGTTGAAGTCTCGGGGGGCACTGAAGCTTTCTTT
CDR3: CSVEVSGGTEAFF